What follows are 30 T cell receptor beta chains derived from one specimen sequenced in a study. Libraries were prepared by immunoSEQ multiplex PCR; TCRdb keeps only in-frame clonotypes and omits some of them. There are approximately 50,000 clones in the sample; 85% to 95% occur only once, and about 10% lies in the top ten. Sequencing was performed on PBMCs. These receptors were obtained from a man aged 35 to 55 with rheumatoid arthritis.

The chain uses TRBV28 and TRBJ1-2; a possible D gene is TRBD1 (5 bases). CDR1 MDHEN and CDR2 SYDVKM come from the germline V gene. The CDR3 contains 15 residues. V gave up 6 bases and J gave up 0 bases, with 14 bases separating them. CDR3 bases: TGTGCCAGCAGCCCCGGGACGGTAGCTAACTATGGCTACACCTTC. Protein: CASSPGTVANYGYTF.

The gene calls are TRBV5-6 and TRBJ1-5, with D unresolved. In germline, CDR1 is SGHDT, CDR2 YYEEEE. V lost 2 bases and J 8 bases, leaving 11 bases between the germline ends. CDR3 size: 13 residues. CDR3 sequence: CASSFFRGEPQHF. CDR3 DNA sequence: TGTGCCAGCAGCTTCTTTCGGGGTGAGCCCCAGCATTTT.

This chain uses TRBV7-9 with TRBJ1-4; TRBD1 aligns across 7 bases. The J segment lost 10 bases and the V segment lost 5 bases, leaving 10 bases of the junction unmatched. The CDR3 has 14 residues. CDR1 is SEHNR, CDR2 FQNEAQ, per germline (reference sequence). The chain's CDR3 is CASSPGQAKGKLFF. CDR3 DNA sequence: TGTGCCAGCAGCCCCGGACAGGCCAAGGGAAAACTGTTTTTT.

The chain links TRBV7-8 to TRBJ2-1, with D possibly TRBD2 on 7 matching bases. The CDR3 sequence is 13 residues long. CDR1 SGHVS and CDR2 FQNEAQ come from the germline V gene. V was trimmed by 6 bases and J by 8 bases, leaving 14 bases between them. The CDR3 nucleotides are TGTGCCAGCAGTGGGGTCGGGGGGCATGAGCAGTTCTTC. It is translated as CASSGVGGHEQFF.

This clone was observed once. CDR3 nucleotides: TGTGCCAGCAGCGTAGCACCTGGAGCGGGAGGTGACAATGAGCAGTTCTTC. Translation gives CASSVAPGAGGDNEQFF. This rearrangement joins TRBV9 to TRBJ2-1, with 9 bases matching TRBD2. This CDR3 region has 17 residues. J gave up 5 bases and V 0 bases, and 9 bases lay outside the gene matches. CDR1 SGDLS and CDR2 YYNGEE come from the germline V gene.

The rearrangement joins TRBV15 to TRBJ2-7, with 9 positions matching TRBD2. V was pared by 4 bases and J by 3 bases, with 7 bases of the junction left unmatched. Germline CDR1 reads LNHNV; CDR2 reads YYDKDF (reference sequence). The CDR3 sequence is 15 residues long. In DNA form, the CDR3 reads TGTGCCACCAGCATAAATATAGCGGGGGTCTACGAGCAGTACTTC. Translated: CATSINIAGVYEQYF.

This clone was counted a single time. As DNA, the CDR3 is TGTGCCAGCAGACCCAGCGGGAGGGGCGGGGAGACCCAGTACTTC. Its translation is CASRPSGRGGETQYF. V and J are TRBV6-6 and TRBJ2-5, with 10 nucleotides matching TRBD2. Germline values: CDR1 MNHNY, CDR2 SVGAGI (reference sequence). The CDR3 has 15 residues. J lost 5 bases, V lost 6 bases, and 9 bases had no gene match.

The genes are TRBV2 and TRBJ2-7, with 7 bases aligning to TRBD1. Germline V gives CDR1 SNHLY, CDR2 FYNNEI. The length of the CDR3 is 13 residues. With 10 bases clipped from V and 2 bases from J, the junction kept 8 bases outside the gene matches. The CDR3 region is CATRDSATYEQYF. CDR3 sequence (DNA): TGTGCCACCCGGGACAGCGCTACCTACGAGCAGTACTTC.

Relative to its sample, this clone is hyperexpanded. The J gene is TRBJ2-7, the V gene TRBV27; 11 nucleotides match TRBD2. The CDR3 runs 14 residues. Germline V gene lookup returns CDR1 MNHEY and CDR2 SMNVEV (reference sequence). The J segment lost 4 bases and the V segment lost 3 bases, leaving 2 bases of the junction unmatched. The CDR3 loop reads CASSFTSGSYEQYF. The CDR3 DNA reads TGTGCCAGCAGTTTTACTAGCGGGAGTTACGAGCAGTACTTC.

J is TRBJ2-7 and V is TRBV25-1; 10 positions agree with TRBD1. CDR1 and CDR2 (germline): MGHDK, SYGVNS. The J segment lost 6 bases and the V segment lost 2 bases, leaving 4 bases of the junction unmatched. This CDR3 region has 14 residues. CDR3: CASSEGTGAGEQYF. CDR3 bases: TGTGCCAGCAGTGAAGGGACAGGGGCCGGCGAGCAGTACTTC.

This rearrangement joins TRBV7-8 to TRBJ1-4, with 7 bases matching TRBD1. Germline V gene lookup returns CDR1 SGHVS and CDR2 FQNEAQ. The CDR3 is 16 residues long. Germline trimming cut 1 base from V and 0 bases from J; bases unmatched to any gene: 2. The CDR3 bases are TGTGCCAGCAGCTTAGTCGGGACAGCAACTAATGAAAAACTGTTTTTT. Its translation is CASSLVGTATNEKLFF. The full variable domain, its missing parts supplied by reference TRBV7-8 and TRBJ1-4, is GAGVSQSPRYKVAKRGQDVALRCDPISGHVSLFWYQQALGQGPEFLTYFQNEAQLDKSGLPSDRFFAERPEGSVSTLKIQRTQQEDSAVYLCASSLVGTATNEKLFFGSGTQLSVL.

This chain's CDR3 is CASRDRSYEQYF. CDR3 bases: TGTGCCAGCAGGGACAGAAGCTACGAGCAGTACTTC. The gene calls are TRBV25-1 and TRBJ2-7; a weak D match, TRBD1 (6 bases). The V end was cut by 6 bases, the J end by 3 bases, with 9 bases between. The CDR3 is made up of 12 amino acids. Germline V gene lookup returns CDR1 MGHDK and CDR2 SYGVNS.

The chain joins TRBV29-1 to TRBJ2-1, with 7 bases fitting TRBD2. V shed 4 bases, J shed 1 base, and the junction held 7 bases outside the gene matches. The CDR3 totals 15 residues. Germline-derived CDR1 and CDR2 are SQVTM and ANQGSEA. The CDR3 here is CSVVGSSGSYNEQFF. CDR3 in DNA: TGCAGCGTTGTGGGGAGTAGCGGGTCCTACAATGAGCAGTTCTTC.

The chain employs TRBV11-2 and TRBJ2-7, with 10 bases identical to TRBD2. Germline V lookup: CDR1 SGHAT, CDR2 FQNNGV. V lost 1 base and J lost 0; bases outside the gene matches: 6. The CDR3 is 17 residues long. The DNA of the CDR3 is TGTGCCAGCAGCTTAGGGGCTAGCGGGAGCCTCTCCTACGAGCAGTACTTC. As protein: CASSLGASGSLSYEQYF.

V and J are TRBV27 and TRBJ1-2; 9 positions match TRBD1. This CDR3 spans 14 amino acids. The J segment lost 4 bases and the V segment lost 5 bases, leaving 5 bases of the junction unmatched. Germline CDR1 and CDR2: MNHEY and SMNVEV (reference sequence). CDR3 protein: CASSRTGVGYGYTF. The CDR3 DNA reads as TGTGCCAGCAGTCGGACAGGGGTGGGCTATGGCTACACCTTC.

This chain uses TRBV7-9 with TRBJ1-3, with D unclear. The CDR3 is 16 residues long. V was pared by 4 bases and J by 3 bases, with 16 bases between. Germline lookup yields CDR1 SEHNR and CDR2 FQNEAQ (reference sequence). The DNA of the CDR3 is TGTGCCAGCAGCTGGTTAGACATGTTTTTTGGAAACACCATATATTTT. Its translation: CASSWLDMFFGNTIYF.

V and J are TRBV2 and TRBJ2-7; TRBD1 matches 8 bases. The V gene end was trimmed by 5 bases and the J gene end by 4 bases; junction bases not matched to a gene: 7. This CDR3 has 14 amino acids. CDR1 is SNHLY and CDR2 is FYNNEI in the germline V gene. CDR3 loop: CASSPDRAEYEQYF. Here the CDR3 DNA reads TGTGCCAGCAGTCCGGACAGGGCCGAATACGAGCAGTACTTC.

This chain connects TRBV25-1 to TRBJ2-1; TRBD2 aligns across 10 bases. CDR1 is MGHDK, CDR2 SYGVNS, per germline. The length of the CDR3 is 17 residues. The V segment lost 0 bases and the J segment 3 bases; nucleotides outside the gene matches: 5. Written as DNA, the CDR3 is TGTGCCAGCAGTGAATACCGGCTAGCGGGAGACTACAATGAGCAGTTCTTC. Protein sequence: CASSEYRLAGDYNEQFF.

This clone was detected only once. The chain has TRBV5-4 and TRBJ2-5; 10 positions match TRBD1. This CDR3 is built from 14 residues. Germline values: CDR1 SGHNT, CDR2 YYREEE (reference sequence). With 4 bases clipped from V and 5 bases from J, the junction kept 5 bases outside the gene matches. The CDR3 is CASSTPGQGETQYF. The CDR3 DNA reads TGTGCCAGCAGCACACCGGGACAGGGGGAGACCCAGTACTTC.

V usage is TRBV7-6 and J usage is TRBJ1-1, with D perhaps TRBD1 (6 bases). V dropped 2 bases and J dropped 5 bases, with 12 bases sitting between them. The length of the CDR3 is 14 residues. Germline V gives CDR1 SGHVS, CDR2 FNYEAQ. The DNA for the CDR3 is TGTGCCAGCAGCTTACGGGGGGCGGGAACTGAAGCTTTCTTT. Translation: CASSLRGAGTEAFF.

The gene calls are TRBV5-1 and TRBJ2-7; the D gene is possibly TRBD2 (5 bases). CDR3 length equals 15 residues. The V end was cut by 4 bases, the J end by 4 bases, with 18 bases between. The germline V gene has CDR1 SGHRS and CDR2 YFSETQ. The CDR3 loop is CASSPVPGNLYEQYF. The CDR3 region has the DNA TGCGCCAGCAGCCCGGTCCCGGGGAACCTTTACGAGCAGTACTTC.

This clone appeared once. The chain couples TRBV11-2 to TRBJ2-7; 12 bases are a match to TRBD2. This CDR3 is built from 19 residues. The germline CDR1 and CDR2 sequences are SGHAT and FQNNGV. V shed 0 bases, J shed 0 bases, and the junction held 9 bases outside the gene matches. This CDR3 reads CASSLDGGLAGGSSYEQYF. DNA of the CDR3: TGTGCCAGCAGCTTAGATGGAGGCCTAGCGGGAGGGAGCTCCTACGAGCAGTACTTC.

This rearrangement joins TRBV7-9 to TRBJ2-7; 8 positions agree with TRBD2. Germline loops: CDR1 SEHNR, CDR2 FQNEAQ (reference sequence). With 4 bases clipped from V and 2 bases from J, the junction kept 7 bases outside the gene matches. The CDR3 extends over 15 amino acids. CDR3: CASSSYRGGPYEQYF. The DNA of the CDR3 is TGTGCCAGCAGCTCCTACCGGGGGGGCCCCTACGAGCAGTACTTC.

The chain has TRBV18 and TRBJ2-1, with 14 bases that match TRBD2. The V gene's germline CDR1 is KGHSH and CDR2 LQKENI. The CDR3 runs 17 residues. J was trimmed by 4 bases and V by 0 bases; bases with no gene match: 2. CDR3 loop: CASSPPGTSGGYNEQFF. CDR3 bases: TGTGCCAGCTCACCACCGGGGACTAGCGGGGGATACAATGAGCAGTTCTTC.

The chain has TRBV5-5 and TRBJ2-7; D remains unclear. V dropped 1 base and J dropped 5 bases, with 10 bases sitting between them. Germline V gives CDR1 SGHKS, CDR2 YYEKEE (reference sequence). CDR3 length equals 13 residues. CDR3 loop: CASSLWQLDEQYF. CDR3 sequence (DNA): TGTGCCAGCAGCTTGTGGCAGCTCGACGAGCAGTACTTC.

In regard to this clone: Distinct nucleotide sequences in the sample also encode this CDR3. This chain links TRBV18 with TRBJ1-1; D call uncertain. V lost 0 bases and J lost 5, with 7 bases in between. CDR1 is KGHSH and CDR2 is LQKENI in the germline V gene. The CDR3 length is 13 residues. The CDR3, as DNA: TGTGCCAGCTCACCACCAGGGCGAACTGAAGCTTTCTTT. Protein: CASSPPGRTEAFF.

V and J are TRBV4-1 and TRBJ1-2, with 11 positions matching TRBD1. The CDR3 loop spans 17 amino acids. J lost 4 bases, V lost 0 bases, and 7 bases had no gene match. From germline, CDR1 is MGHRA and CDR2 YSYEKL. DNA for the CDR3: TGCGCCAGCAGCCAAGATGGACAGGGGGCATCGTTCTATGGCTACACCTTC. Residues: CASSQDGQGASFYGYTF.

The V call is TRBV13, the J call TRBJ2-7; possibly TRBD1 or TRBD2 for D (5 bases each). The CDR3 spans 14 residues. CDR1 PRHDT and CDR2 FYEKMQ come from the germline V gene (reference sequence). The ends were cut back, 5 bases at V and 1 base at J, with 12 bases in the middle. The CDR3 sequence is CASSQGTRSYEQYF. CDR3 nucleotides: TGTGCCAGCAGCCAAGGGACCAGATCCTACGAGCAGTACTTC.

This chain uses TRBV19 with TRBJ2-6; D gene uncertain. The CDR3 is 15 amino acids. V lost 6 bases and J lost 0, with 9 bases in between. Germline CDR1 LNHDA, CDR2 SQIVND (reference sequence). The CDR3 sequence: CASSRRTSGANVLTF. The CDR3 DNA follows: TGTGCCAGTAGCAGACGGACCTCTGGGGCCAACGTCCTGACTTTC.

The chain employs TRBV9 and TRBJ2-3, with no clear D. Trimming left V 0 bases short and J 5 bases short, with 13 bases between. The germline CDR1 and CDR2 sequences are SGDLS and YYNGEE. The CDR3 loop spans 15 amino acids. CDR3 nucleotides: TGTGCCAGCAGCGTAGTCTCCGCGACGGGAGATACGCAGTATTTT. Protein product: CASSVVSATGDTQYF.